These 7 T cell receptor beta chains were all obtained from the same sample, sequenced in a study of shared clonotypes between healthy human individuals. Sequencing was performed with immunoSEQ multiplex PCR; in TCRdb, only in-frame clones are kept and a portion is missing. The top ten hold more than 10% of the sample, which has about 500,000 clones, roughly three quarters seen once. The sample was PBMCs. The source of these receptors is a woman in her thirties or forties in good health. Some clones in this sample may be carry-over from other donors' samples.

This clone was seen once. CDR3: CASRGATGANVLTF. CDR3 in DNA: TGTGCCAGCAGAGGGGCGACTGGGGCCAACGTCCTGACTTTC. The chain has TRBV2 and TRBJ2-6; possible D gene TRBD1, 5 bases. The V gene's germline CDR1 is SNHLY and CDR2 FYNNEI. The CDR3 consists of 14 residues. The ends were cut back, 6 bases at V and 2 bases at J, with 8 bases in the middle.

The V and J genes are TRBV28 and TRBJ2-7, with 9 positions matching TRBD1. V dropped 6 bases and J dropped 4; count of bases not matched to a gene: 13. This CDR3 comprises 16 residues. CDR1 is MDHEN, CDR2 SYDVKM, per germline. The DNA of the CDR3 is TGTGCCAGCAGCACACCTGGGACAGGGATGGGGTACGAGCAGTACTTC. It yields the protein CASSTPGTGMGYEQYF.

V usage is TRBV4-3 and J usage is TRBJ2-7; TRBD2 is a possible D gene (5 bases). The germline V gene encodes CDR1 LGHNA and CDR2 YSLEER. The CDR3 extends over 13 amino acids. V dropped 1 base and J dropped 4 bases, with 8 bases sitting between them. Written as DNA, the CDR3 is TGCGCCAGCAGCCAAGCCCGGGGATACGAGCAGTACTTC. It specifies CASSQARGYEQYF.

This clone appeared a few times. The CDR3 DNA reads TGCGCCAGCGGGCTAGCGGGTGGTAATGAGCAGTTCTTC. It translates to CASGLAGGNEQFF. The rearrangement uses TRBV4-1 and TRBJ2-1; TRBD2 aligns across 8 bases. The J segment lost 7 bases and the V segment lost 8 bases, leaving 7 bases of the junction unmatched. In germline, CDR1 is MGHRA, CDR2 YSYEKL. The CDR3 has 13 residues.

The chain has TRBV29-1 and TRBJ2-1; D gene unclear. The germline gives CDR1 SQVTM, CDR2 ANQGSEA. This CDR3 is built from 12 residues. Trimming cost V 6 bases and J 4 bases, with 10 bases left between them. The CDR3 nucleotides are TGCAGCGTCGATAGGGAATACAATGAGCAGTTCTTC. As protein: CSVDREYNEQFF.

This chain uses TRBV27 with TRBJ2-5, with D perhaps matching TRBD2 (7 bases). The CDR3 is made up of 14 amino acids. Trimming shortened V by 6 bases and J by 5 bases, and 16 bases separated the two germline ends. Germline V lookup: CDR1 MNHEY, CDR2 SMNVEV (reference sequence). The CDR3 is CASSGGREWETQYF. CDR3 bases: TGTGCCAGCAGCGGGGGGCGGGAGTGGGAGACCCAGTACTTC.

A word on this clone: A read error is the likely source, as a far larger clone sits one nucleotide away. This chain joins TRBV27 and TRBJ2-3; D unclear. CDR1 and CDR2 from the germline V gene are MNHEY and SMNVEV (reference sequence). CDR3 length equals 13 residues. The CDR3 sequence: CASTRSHGDMQYF. The DNA of the CDR3 is TGTGCCAGCACAAGGTCCCACGGTGATATGCAGTATTTT.